Below are 25 T cell receptor beta chains sequenced from a single sample in a study of blood T cell repertoires in COVID-19. TCRdb's copy holds only in-frame clones and misses some; the assay was immunoSEQ multiplex PCR. The sample consists of 200,000 to 250,000 clones, 83% of them appearing once. The sample comprised peripheral blood. The receptors stem from a woman aged 30 to 39 with COVID-19, enrolled during active disease.

CDR3 loop: CASSGNGQGGEKLFF. CDR3 sequence (DNA): TGTGCCAGTAGTGGAAATGGACAGGGGGGTGAAAAACTGTTTTTT. The V gene is TRBV19, the J gene TRBJ1-4, with TRBD1 matching 10 bases. The CDR3 sequence is 15 residues long. Germline CDR1 and CDR2: LNHDA and SQIVND (reference sequence). V dropped 5 bases and J dropped 7; count of bases not matched to a gene: 7.

The rearrangement links TRBV3-1 (or the pseudogene TRBV3-2) to TRBJ1-1; TRBD1 matches 7 bases. Germline CDR1 reads LGHDT; CDR2 reads YNNKEL (reference sequence). J was trimmed by 2 bases and V by 2 bases; bases with no gene match: 11. The CDR3 loop spans 17 amino acids. Written as DNA, the CDR3 is TGTGCCAGCAGCCAAAAGATTAGGGGGCTGATAAACACTGAAGCTTTCTTT. This translates into CASSQKIRGLINTEAFF.

The chain combines TRBV28 with TRBJ1-6; TRBD1 aligns across 7 bases. The germline V gene encodes CDR1 MDHEN and CDR2 SYDVKM. The CDR3 runs 17 residues. Trimming took 3 bases from V and 5 from J; bases not matched to a gene: 10. CDR3 region: CASSLAAADRDNSPLHF. Here the CDR3 DNA reads TGTGCCAGCAGTTTGGCCGCCGCCGACAGGGATAATTCACCCCTCCACTTT.

The chain couples TRBV5-8 to TRBJ1-2; TRBD1 is a possible D gene (5 bases). The germline V gene has CDR1 SGHTS and CDR2 YDEGEE. The CDR3 is 16 residues long. Trimming removed 0 bases at V and 4 bases at J, with 16 bases between. The CDR3: CASSLAVGDSTYGYTF. The CDR3 nucleotides are TGTGCCAGCAGCTTGGCCGTAGGGGACTCTACCTATGGCTACACCTTC.

The rearrangement links TRBV5-4 to TRBJ2-3; the D gene is possibly TRBD2 (5 bases). The CDR3 extends over 16 amino acids. Trimming took 4 bases from V and 4 from J, leaving 19 bases between them. Germline assignment: CDR1 SGHNT and CDR2 YYREEE (reference sequence). CDR3 DNA sequence: TGTGCCAGCAGCCCGGTTCGGGGTTTTGGGTCAGATACGCAGTATTTT. It yields the protein CASSPVRGFGSDTQYF. The entire variable domain, with the rest obtained from reference TRBV5-4 and TRBJ2-3, is as follows: ETGVTQSPTHLIKTRGQQVTLRCSSQSGHNTVSWYQQALGQGPQFIFQYYREEENGRGNFPPRFSGLQFPNYSSELNVNALELDDSALYLCASSPVRGFGSDTQYFGPGTRLTVL.

The chain recombines TRBV28 with TRBJ2-3; 10 bases match TRBD2. Germline V gives CDR1 MDHEN, CDR2 SYDVKM. The trim removed 1 base at V and 5 bases at J, leaving 9 bases unmatched. The CDR3 consists of 17 residues. This chain's CDR3 is CASSLFSLAGVGDTQYF. The CDR3 region has the DNA TGTGCCAGCAGTTTATTTTCCCTAGCGGGAGTTGGAGATACGCAGTATTTT.

J is TRBJ1-5 and V is TRBV28; D uncertain. Between the trimmed V and J ends, which lost 7 bases and 11 bases, there was a span of 15 bases. CDR3 size: 12 residues. Germline V gene sequence: CDR1 MDHEN, CDR2 SYDVKM. The CDR3 protein is CASTLSFQAQHF. CDR3 nucleotide sequence: TGTGCCAGCACCTTGAGTTTCCAGGCCCAGCATTTT.

V gene TRBV27 combines with J gene TRBJ2-7, with D perhaps matching TRBD2 (6 bases). CDR1 and CDR2 (germline): MNHEY, SMNVEV (reference sequence). Trimming removed 5 bases at V and 4 bases at J, with 18 bases between. This CDR3 has 15 amino acids. The DNA for the CDR3 is TGTGCCAGCAGTCCATTGTTAAGCGGGTTATACGAGCAGTACTTC. Translation gives CASSPLLSGLYEQYF.

This clone is a singleton in its sample. The V and J genes are TRBV7-9 and TRBJ2-1; D uncertain. Germline V gene sequence: CDR1 SEHNR, CDR2 FQNEAQ (reference sequence). V lost 2 bases and J lost 6, with 14 bases in between. This CDR3 is 15 amino acids long. The CDR3 region is CASSLSETPFNEQFF. For the CDR3, the DNA is TGTGCCAGCAGCTTAAGCGAAACCCCATTCAATGAGCAGTTCTTC.

This clone has only one observation. This rearrangement joins TRBV27 to TRBJ2-3; possibly TRBD2 for D (5 bases). Looked up from germline, CDR1 is MNHEY and CDR2 is SMNVEV (reference sequence). This CDR3 has 14 amino acids. The ends were cut back, 6 bases at V and 0 bases at J, with 10 bases in the middle. The CDR3 here is CASSRRGSTDTQYF. The CDR3 DNA sequence: TGTGCCAGCAGCCGTCGGGGAAGCACAGATACGCAGTATTTT.

The chain employs TRBV12-5 and TRBJ1-1, with D uncertain. Trimming took 9 bases from V and 0 from J, leaving 8 bases between them. The CDR3 length is 12 residues. The germline V gene encodes CDR1 LGHNT and CDR2 FRNRAP. CDR3 amino acids: CASATLNTEAFF. Written as DNA, the CDR3 is TGTGCTAGCGCTACCCTGAACACTGAAGCTTTCTTT.

The J gene is TRBJ2-7, the V gene TRBV6-1, with D possibly TRBD2 on 5 matching bases. Germline lookup yields CDR1 MNHNS and CDR2 SASEGT. The CDR3 length is 12 residues. V was pared by 2 bases and J by 5 bases, with 7 bases between. CDR3 coding DNA: TGTGCCAGCAGTGAATGGGAGAACGAGCAGTACTTC. Translated, it gives CASSEWENEQYF.

The chain links TRBV21-1 to TRBJ1-1. TRBV21-1 is termed a pseudogene. The CDR3 is 14 residues long. The CDR3 region has the DNA TGTGCCAGCAGCATAAGGGGGAGGGCCACTGAAGCTTTCTTT. Its protein product is CASSIRGRATEAFF.

The chain employs TRBV2 and TRBJ2-4; D not certain. CDR1 is SNHLY and CDR2 is FYNNEI in the germline V gene. The V end was cut by 8 bases, the J end by 1 base, with 6 bases between. This CDR3 is 12 amino acids long. CDR3 DNA: TGTGCCAGCGTAGAGGCCAAAAACATTCAGTACTTC. Its translation: CASVEAKNIQYF.

This clone was counted a single time. J is TRBJ1-2 and V is TRBV24-1; D not resolved. Trimming took off 3 bases at V and 0 bases at J, with 10 bases between the two ends. CDR1 and CDR2 (germline): KGHDR, SFDVKD. The CDR3 covers 15 residues. CDR3 in amino acids: CATSDLEGTNYGYTF. The CDR3 bases are TGTGCCACCAGTGATCTGGAGGGTACTAACTATGGCTACACCTTC.

This clone was counted a single time. This chain joins TRBV25-1 and TRBJ2-5; TRBD1 aligns across 8 bases. This CDR3 comprises 15 residues. Per the germline V gene, CDR1 is MGHDK and CDR2 is SYGVNS. V was pared by 3 bases and J by 4 bases, with 7 bases of the junction left unmatched. CDR3 coding DNA: TGTGCCAGCAGTGAGGGCGGAGGACAGGGAGAGACCCAGTACTTC. Translation gives CASSEGGGQGETQYF.

The chain combines TRBV3-1 (or the pseudogene TRBV3-2) with TRBJ1-6; no firm D call. The V end lost 4 bases, the J end lost 4 bases, and 11 bases lay between the germline ends. CDR3 length equals 15 residues. Germline assignment: CDR1 LGHDT and CDR2 YNNKEL (reference sequence). CDR3 residues: CASSLERGYNSPLHF. CDR3 DNA sequence: TGTGCCAGCAGCCTCGAACGCGGTTATAATTCACCCCTCCACTTT.

This clone was recorded once. The chain links TRBV2 to TRBJ2-2, with 8 bases identical to TRBD2. The germline V gene encodes CDR1 SNHLY and CDR2 FYNNEI. The CDR3 consists of 15 residues. V gave up 4 bases and J gave up 5 bases; unmatched junction bases: 6. The CDR3 DNA reads TGTGCCAGCAGTGTTTACCGGGAGGGGACCGGGGAGCTGTTTTTT. It codes for CASSVYREGTGELFF.

Comments on this clone: One end of the junction fails to match germline, which may point to a read error. The chain uses TRBV6-5 and TRBJ1-6; TRBD1 might be the D (6 bases). In germline, CDR1 is MNHEY, CDR2 SVGAGI. This CDR3 is built from 13 residues. CDR3 coding DNA: TGTGCCAGCTCCTGGATGGGGGCCCTAGAAGTGATATTT. Its protein product is CASSWMGALEVIF.

This chain links TRBV6-5 with TRBJ1-1; D unresolved. V lost 6 bases, J lost 0 bases, and 11 bases lay in between. This CDR3 has 14 amino acids. CDR1 is MNHEY and CDR2 is SVGAGI in the germline V gene. The CDR3 DNA sequence: TGTGCCAGCAGAAGTCCCGGGATGAACACTGAAGCTTTCTTT. Residues: CASRSPGMNTEAFF.

The V and J genes are TRBV7-2 and TRBJ2-5; TRBD1 agrees at 9 bases. Per the germline V gene, CDR1 is SGHTA and CDR2 is FQGNSA. The CDR3 consists of 14 residues. After removal of 6 bases from V and 4 bases from J, the junction contained 6 bases not matched to a gene. The CDR3 DNA follows: TGTGCCAGCAGAGCCGGGACAGGGAGAGAGACCCAGTACTTC. This gives the protein CASRAGTGRETQYF.

The rearrangement uses TRBV5-1 and TRBJ2-5, with 16 positions matching TRBD2. Germline V gene data show CDR1 as SGHRS and CDR2 as YFSETQ. V trimming: 4 bases; J trimming: 9 bases; junction bases outside the gene matches: 12. The CDR3 contains 17 residues. The CDR3 loop reads CASSPGTSGGAFRAQYF. In DNA form, the CDR3 reads TGCGCCAGCAGCCCCGGGACTAGCGGGGGGGCGTTCCGTGCCCAGTACTTC.

The chain is built from TRBV4-1 and TRBJ1-6; a weak D match, TRBD1 (5 bases). The V and J ends lost 2 bases and 0 bases respectively, with 5 bases between them. The germline gives CDR1 MGHRA, CDR2 YSYEKL. This CDR3 region has 15 residues. CDR3 in DNA: TGCGCCAGCAGCCAAAGGGGCTCCTATAATTCACCCCTCCACTTT. This gives the protein CASSQRGSYNSPLHF.

The rearrangement links TRBV9 to TRBJ1-4, with 8 bases lining up with TRBD1. The CDR3 spans 15 residues. Germline trimming cut 3 bases from V and 3 bases from J; bases unmatched to any gene: 4. From germline, CDR1 is SGDLS and CDR2 YYNGEE. The CDR3 sequence is CASSAQTGANEKLFF. The CDR3 DNA reads as TGTGCCAGCAGCGCGCAGACAGGGGCTAATGAAAAACTGTTTTTT.

In its sample, this clone ranks as medium-sized. The chain couples TRBV3-1 (or the pseudogene TRBV3-2) to TRBJ2-2; TRBD2 matches 13 bases. The CDR3 is 15 residues long. Germline CDR1 and CDR2: LGHDT and YNNKEL (reference sequence). V shed 6 bases and J 6 bases; nucleotides not matched to a gene: 4. CDR3 protein: CASRRTSGRAGELFF. The CDR3 bases are TGTGCCAGCAGGCGAACTAGCGGGAGGGCCGGGGAGCTGTTTTTT.